This entry concerns a single T cell receptor beta chain. Its antigen is not yet known. No base-level quality is on record; no much larger clone is a single base apart. The entry originates in a study of blood T cell repertoires in COVID-19 (TCRdb year 2020). For the wider study: Samples covering the acute and convalescent phases of COVID-19 were provided by collaborators in the United States, Italy and Spain. The material from the prospective study consisted of cDNA or gDNA derived from T cells, B-cell-depleted T cells, or PBMCs. Deeply sampled blood TCRbeta repertoires from subjects exposed to, actively infected with, or recovered from COVID-19 were included in the dataset. The repertoires were released in a freely available public database intended as a resource for research on the immune response to SARS-CoV-2. The samples were drawn from the first 160 participants of the ongoing ImmuneRACE study and from more than 1,000 subjects provided by 6 global collaborators. Nearly every sample came with metadata listing a de-identified subject ID, COVID-19 status, age in years and sex. Where available, HLA class I and class II types were obtained from metadata supplied by the sample provider rather than from assay-based typing. General findings and caveats noted by the study authors: Clinical and demographic metadata were provided uncurated, with the amount varying by source and participant.

Participants in the prospective study were aged 18 to 89 years, lived in over 20 United States geographic areas, and enrolled through a virtual design. In the prospective study, participants were assigned to cohorts based on the clinical history participants reported in a screening survey and a study questionnaire. In the prospective study, whole blood, serum and a nasopharyngeal or oropharyngeal swab were collected from each participant by mobile phlebotomists. Over an approximately 2-month period, participants in the prospective study had the option of providing additional blood draws and questionnaires. Before DNA extraction, blood samples from the prospective study were shipped at room temperature or frozen. Its CDR3 holds 14 amino acids, cysteine through phenylalanine. CDR3 DNA only is kept here, 42 bases in frame from base 1. The germline V gene gives CDR1 as SNHLY and CDR2 as FYNNEI. At the junction V is shortened by 7 bases and J by 0 bases, with 10 bases in between.

The immunoSEQ Assay, a bias-controlled multiplex PCR, was used to amplify TCRbeta CDR3 regions from genomic DNA. In the source study's methods: The number of nucleated cells in each sample was estimated by amplification of reference gene primers within the assay. Sequence reads were collapsed and filtered to measure the absolute abundance of every unique TCRbeta CDR3 rearrangement. For each sample, productive Simpson clonality was calculated by taking the square root of Simpson's diversity index across productive rearrangements. What TCRdb holds here is the immuneACCESS table cut down to in-frame rearrangements. Part of the clones is not present; checked against another copy, under half of the missing clones reflect an unresolved V gene, and the others are unexplained. V and J calls and clone size are given by that table; D and trimming were obtained from the DNA. The sample table shows 82,000 or so clones, and 85% to 90% are seen once. Roughly 1.2% of the sample belongs to the ten largest clones.

This sequence was found in a woman aged 50 to 60 with acute COVID-19. The sequence links TRBV2 to TRBJ2-1; matching of 6 bases hints at TRBD2 as the D gene. The sample was PBMCs or T cells enriched from blood (not recorded which). The CDR3 corresponds to CASKEGSSYNEQFF. At the DNA level, the sequence is TGTGCCAGCAAGGAGGGGAGCTCCTACAATGAGCAGTTCTTC.